Listed below are T cell receptor beta chains from one sample, sequenced in a study of regulatory T cells in long-lasting Graves disease. Via MiXCR, TCRdb re-called the multiplex PCR reads, giving one row per CDR3 protein. The profile shows 680,000 or so distinct CDR3 sequences, roughly 15% of them singletons. These same records also appear under a second study, on T cells in Graves' hyperthyroidism and ophthalmopathy.

Specimen: peripheral blood mononuclear cells (PBMCs), collected at new diagnosis, from a patient treated with antithyroid drugs. The receptors were gathered from a woman aged 30 to 39 with Graves disease. Each CDR3 is given with its conserved first and last residue. The D gene is left open where the match is weak. Expanded clones get a size class; other rows say once, few or many, or leave the size out.

d_gene,v_gene,abundance,j_gene,CDR3nt,CDR3aa
.,TRBV28,few,TRBJ1-4,TGTGCCAGCAGCCGTCAGGGAAGGCATGAAAAACTGTTTTTT,CASSRQGRHEKLFF
TRBD1,TRBV5-1,few,TRBJ2-7,TGCGCCAGCAGCTGGGGACAGGGCCCGGGGCAGGGCGAGCAGTACTTC,CASSWGQGPGQGEQYF
TRBD2,TRBV28,.,TRBJ2-5,TGTGCCAGCAGACTAGCGGGAGAGGGGGAGACCCAGTACTTC,CASRLAGEGETQYF
TRBD2,TRBV20-1,.,TRBJ2-2,TGCAGTGCTAGACTAGCGGGAGTTCCCGGGGAGCTGTTTTTT,CSARLAGVPGELFF
TRBD1,TRBV6-1,.,TRBJ2-5,TGTGCCAGCAGCCGCCCGGGACAGAAAGAGACCCAGTACTTC,CASSRPGQKETQYF
TRBD1,TRBV2,many,TRBJ2-5,TGTGCCAGCAGCCGGACAGGTCTGACAGAGACCCAGTACTTC,CASSRTGLTETQYF
.,TRBV29-1,many,TRBJ2-5,TGCAGCGTTACCCCGGGGCTCCAGGGGACCCAGTACTTC,CSVTPGLQGTQYF
TRBD1,TRBV20-1,many,TRBJ1-1,TGCAGTGCCCGGACCCAGGACAGGGACACTGAAGCTTTCTTT,CSARTQDRDTEAFF
.,TRBV19,.,TRBJ1-1,TGTGCCAGCACCGGACGGGAAACTGAAGCTTTCTTT,CASTGRETEAFF
TRBD1,TRBV7-3,many,TRBJ2-2,TGTGCCAGCAGCGAACTCCAGGGGGCGAACACCGGGGAGCTGTTTTTT,CASSELQGANTGELFF
TRBD2,TRBV5-4,.,TRBJ2-1,TGTGCCAGCAGCTTGGGGACTAGCGGGAGTAAGGCCAATGAGCAGTTCTTC,CASSLGTSGSKANEQFF
.,TRBV5-5,.,TRBJ2-2,TGTGCCAGCAGCGGAAGGCCGGGACAAATGCGGACCGGGGAGCTGTTTTTT,CASSGRPGQMRTGELFF
TRBD2,TRBV20-1,.,TRBJ2-7,TGCAGTGCTAGTAGGGGACTAGCGGGAGGTTCCCCTGCCTACGAGCAGTACTTC,CSASRGLAGGSPAYEQYF
.,TRBV28,many,TRBJ1-2,TGTGCCAGCAGTTTGCGCAGGGTAGGGGGCTACACCTTC,CASSLRRVGGYTF
.,TRBV4-2,few,TRBJ2-5,TGTGCCAGCAGCCAAGACAAGCAGTTTCCGACGGGCAGACAAGAGACCCAGTACTTC,CASSQDKQFPTGRQETQYF
TRBD1,TRBV6-1,few,TRBJ2-6,TGTGCCAGCAGTCCGAGACAGGGAACCCCTGGGGCCAACGTCCTGACTTTC,CASSPRQGTPGANVLTF
.,TRBV20-1,many,TRBJ2-7,TGCAGTGCTAGAGCGGCGGCTCAGGGGACCTACGAGCAGTACTTC,CSARAAAQGTYEQYF
.,TRBV10-3,many,TRBJ1-1,TGTGCCATCAGTGAAGGACCACTTGAAGCTTTCTTT,CAISEGPLEAFF
TRBD1,TRBV3-1,few,TRBJ2-4,TGTGCCAGCAGCCAAGTTTCCGGGACAGGCTTATACTTC,CASSQVSGTGLYF
TRBD1,TRBV7-9,many,TRBJ1-6,TGTGCCAGCAGCGGACAGGGGGCTTGGAATTCACCCCTCCACTTT,CASSGQGAWNSPLHF
TRBD2,TRBV7-8,many,TRBJ2-1,TGTGCCAGCACCCCGAAGGGACTAGCGGGAGTCAATTCCTACAATGAGCAGTTCTTC,CASTPKGLAGVNSYNEQFF
TRBD2,TRBV7-3,many,TRBJ2-1,TGTGCCAGCAGCCCCGACCCTAAGCGGGGATTATACAATGAGCAGTTCTTC,CASSPDPKRGLYNEQFF
.,TRBV20-1,many,TRBJ2-6,TGCAGTGCTAGTCAGCCTGGGGCCAACGTCCTGACTTTC,CSASQPGANVLTF
.,TRBV25-1,many,TRBJ1-5,TGTGCCAGCAGTGATCTACCTGGGAATCAGCCCCAGCATTTT,CASSDLPGNQPQHF
.,TRBV9,many,TRBJ2-7,TGTGCCAGCAGCCCCAGAGACAGGAGCTCCTACGAGCAGTACTTC,CASSPRDRSSYEQYF
.,TRBV30,.,TRBJ1-1,TGTGCCTGGAGTGTACGGGGACTTCGCAACGAAGCTTTCTTT,CAWSVRGLRNEAFF
.,TRBV20-1,once,TRBJ2-4,TGCAGTGCTGCATCACGCAACAAAAACATTCAGTACTTC,CSAASRNKNIQYF
.,TRBV2,many,TRBJ2-5,TGTGCCACAAGCCGGGACCTGGGGGAGACCCAGTACTTC,CATSRDLGETQYF
.,TRBV7-3,few,TRBJ1-2,TGTGCCAGCAGCCAGGGGTCTCTCGACTATGGCTACACCTTC,CASSQGSLDYGYTF
TRBD2,TRBV20-1,few,TRBJ2-3,TGCAGTGGTAGCGGGAGGGCCGGGACAGATACGCAGTATTTT,CSGSGRAGTDTQYF
.,TRBV20-1,.,TRBJ2-1,TGCAGTGCCCACGGGAGCTCCGGGCATGAGCAGTTCTTC,CSAHGSSGHEQFF
TRBD1,TRBV5-1,.,TRBJ2-7,TGCGCCAGCAGCTTGGATGGGACAGGGACGCACGAGCAGTACTTC,CASSLDGTGTHEQYF
TRBD1,TRBV28,many,TRBJ1-5,TGTGCCAGCAGTTCCGCCGACAGGGCGGGAGGCAATCAGCCCCAGCATTTT,CASSSADRAGGNQPQHF
.,TRBV28,few,TRBJ2-4,TGTGCCAGCAGTTTCTTTAAGGGACTAGCCAAAAACATTCAGTACTTC,CASSFFKGLAKNIQYF